These T cell receptor beta chains were read from a single sample in a study of T cell repertoires in cytomegalovirus infection. Their recognized antigens are unknown. One entry per CDR3 protein results from TCRdb running MiXCR on the reads. The table has around 900,000 distinct CDR3 sequences, around 30% seen once; the top ten hold over 12%. The material sequenced was cultured CD8+ T cells from PBMCs, taken from culture after CMV antigen stimulation. These receptors all stem from a human donor in good health (CMV status not recorded). Some clones in this sample may be carry-over from other donors' samples. Both conserved end residues are part of each CDR3. Fields, in order: V gene, J gene, D gene, clone size, CDR3 DNA, CDR3 protein. A D gene is named only where the DNA matches it firmly. Size values are once, few and many counts, or a class for expanded clones, and some rows have none.

V: TRBV27; J: TRBJ1-5; D: TRBD1; size: few; DNA: TGTGCCAGCAGTGGGACAGCGGGGGGCATGGTCTATAGCAATCAGCCCCAGCATTTT; CDR3: CASSGTAGGMVYSNQPQHF
V: TRBV28; J: TRBJ2-1; D: TRBD2; size: few; DNA: TGTGCCAGCAGTTTAAAGGGAGTAGCGGGGGTCAATGAGCAGTTCTTC; CDR3: CASSLKGVAGVNEQFF
V: TRBV12-5; J: TRBJ2-2; D: -; size: -; DNA: TGTGCTAGTGGTTTTCAGACAGCGGGTCGCCCTAGGTCGAACACCGGGGAGCTGTTTTTT; CDR3: CASGFQTAGRPRSNTGELFF
V: TRBV12-3/TRBV12-4; J: TRBJ1-2; D: -; size: few; DNA: TGTGCCAGCAGTTTTCCTCCGTGGCGTGTTGAAGGCTACACCTTC; CDR3: CASSFPPWRVEGYTF
V: TRBV5-4; J: TRBJ1-1; D: -; size: -; DNA: TGTGCCACCACCACGACGTTGGGGAACACTGAAGCTTTCTTT; CDR3: CATTTTLGNTEAFF
V: TRBV10-1; J: TRBJ2-7; D: -; size: -; DNA: TGCGCCAGCAGTGAATACTCCAGGGGCTCCTACGAGCAGTACTTC; CDR3: CASSEYSRGSYEQYF
V: TRBV20-1; J: TRBJ2-1; D: -; size: few; DNA: TGCAGTGCTAGAGACCCCGGACAGTATACCTACAATGAGCAGTTCTTC; CDR3: CSARDPGQYTYNEQFF
V: TRBV3-1; J: TRBJ2-1; D: -; size: -; DNA: TGTGCCAGCAGCGAATTCCTTCAGGGGTCCTACAATGAGCAGTTCTTC; CDR3: CASSEFLQGSYNEQFF
V: TRBV19; J: TRBJ1-5; D: -; size: -; DNA: TGTGCCAGTAGTATGTTGGGGAATAGCAATCAGCCCCAGCATTTT; CDR3: CASSMLGNSNQPQHF
V: TRBV4-1; J: TRBJ2-6; D: -; size: -; DNA: TGCGCCAGCAGCCACCCCGGGATCCTCTCTGGGGCCAACGTCCTGACTTTC; CDR3: CASSHPGILSGANVLTF
V: TRBV10-3; J: TRBJ1-2; D: -; size: -; DNA: TGTGCCACCCTGGCCGGGAGACCCTATGGCTACACCTTC; CDR3: CATLAGRPYGYTF
V: TRBV13; J: TRBJ1-3; D: TRBD1; size: -; DNA: TGTGCCAGCAGCCAGGGACAGGGGGGGTTCAGCTCTGGAAACACCATATATTTT; CDR3: CASSQGQGGFSSGNTIYF
V: TRBV19; J: TRBJ2-1; D: -; size: few; DNA: TGTGCCAGTAGTATACAAGGACAGCCCTACTACAATGAGCAGTTCTTC; CDR3: CASSIQGQPYYNEQFF
V: TRBV9; J: TRBJ2-3; D: TRBD2; size: few; DNA: TGTGCCAGCAGCGACTCCGGGACTAGCGTGGATACGCAGTATTTT; CDR3: CASSDSGTSVDTQYF
V: TRBV7-9; J: TRBJ1-4; D: TRBD1; size: -; DNA: TGTGCCAGCAGCTCTATCGGGACAGACCTTAATGAAAAACTGTTTTTT; CDR3: CASSSIGTDLNEKLFF
V: TRBV7-9; J: TRBJ1-1; D: TRBD1; size: -; DNA: TGTGCCAGCAGCTTGACCCCCGCGACAGGGGTAGTCACTGAAGCTTTCTTT; CDR3: CASSLTPATGVVTEAFF
V: TRBV19; J: TRBJ2-1; D: -; size: -; DNA: TGTGCCAGTAGTATCCCGGTAGATTCCTACAATGAGCAGTTCTTC; CDR3: CASSIPVDSYNEQFF
V: TRBV6-1; J: TRBJ1-1; D: -; size: -; DNA: TGTGCCAGCACCATAGCCGAGGGTGTCTCTGAAGCTTTCTTT; CDR3: CASTIAEGVSEAFF
V: TRBV7-9; J: TRBJ1-6; D: -; size: few; DNA: TGTGCCAGCAGCCCGAGGGGGGAGCGTTCACCCCTCCACTTT; CDR3: CASSPRGERSPLHF
V: TRBV27; J: TRBJ1-4; D: TRBD1; size: -; DNA: TGTGCCAGCAACCCAGTGGGGACAGGGTCGGAACTGTTTTTT; CDR3: CASNPVGTGSELFF
V: TRBV6-4; J: TRBJ2-1; D: -; size: -; DNA: TGTGCCAGCAGTGATCGTAGTCATAATGAGCAGTTCTTC; CDR3: CASSDRSHNEQFF
V: TRBV19; J: TRBJ2-1; D: -; size: -; DNA: TGTGCCAGTAGTCCCCCCCCTTACAACTCCTACAATGAGCAGTTCTTC; CDR3: CASSPPPYNSYNEQFF
V: TRBV12-3/TRBV12-4; J: TRBJ2-5; D: -; size: -; DNA: TGTGCCAGCAGGACCGAGTCGTCGGGAGAGACCCAGTACTTC; CDR3: CASRTESSGETQYF
V: TRBV7-2; J: TRBJ1-3; D: -; size: many; DNA: TGTGCCAGCAGCTTAGGACAGAGCTCTGGAAACACCATATATTTT; CDR3: CASSLGQSSGNTIYF
V: TRBV19; J: TRBJ2-1; D: TRBD2; size: few; DNA: TGTGCCAGTAGAACTAGCGGGGGGTTCTTCAATGAGCAGTTCTTC; CDR3: CASRTSGGFFNEQFF
V: TRBV7-6; J: TRBJ2-2; D: -; size: -; DNA: TGTGCCAGCAGGCCGGACCGGACCGGGGAGCTGTTTTTT; CDR3: CASRPDRTGELFF
V: TRBV19; J: TRBJ1-1; D: -; size: -; DNA: TGTGCCAGTAGTAGAGACAGTCGGGTTGGGTCTTTCTTT; CDR3: CASSRDSRVGSFF
V: TRBV11-2; J: TRBJ2-1; D: -; size: -; DNA: TGTGCCAGCAGCCCGGGACACCTCAATGAGCAGTTCTTC; CDR3: CASSPGHLNEQFF
V: TRBV6-5; J: TRBJ2-4; D: -; size: few; DNA: TGTGCCAGCAGTTACTCGTGGGAAGACGCCAAAAACATTCAGTACTTC; CDR3: CASSYSWEDAKNIQYF
V: TRBV27; J: TRBJ1-1; D: -; size: few; DNA: TGTGCCAGCAGTGGGTCGGGGACACAAGACACTGAAGCTTTCTTT; CDR3: CASSGSGTQDTEAFF
V: TRBV19; J: TRBJ2-1; D: TRBD1; size: -; DNA: TGTGCCAGTAGGCGACAGGGGTATGAGCAGTTCTTC; CDR3: CASRRQGYEQFF
V: TRBV7-6; J: TRBJ1-2; D: -; size: few; DNA: TGTGCCAGCAGACTTACAACTAACTATGGCTACACCTTC; CDR3: CASRLTTNYGYTF
V: TRBV27; J: TRBJ2-1; D: -; size: -; DNA: TGTGCCAGCAGTGCCGGGACCCTATACAATGAGCAGTTCTTC; CDR3: CASSAGTLYNEQFF
V: TRBV12-3/TRBV12-4; J: TRBJ2-3; D: -; size: -; DNA: TGTGCCAGTAGGCTCGCAGATACGCAGTATTTT; CDR3: CASRLADTQYF
V: TRBV4-1; J: TRBJ2-3; D: -; size: -; DNA: TGCGCCAGCAGCCAAAGTAAAGATACGCAGTATTTT; CDR3: CASSQSKDTQYF
V: TRBV10-3; J: TRBJ2-3; D: -; size: few; DNA: TGTGCCATCAGTGAAGGGGCGGGGAACACAGATACGCAGTATTTT; CDR3: CAISEGAGNTDTQYF
V: TRBV7-8; J: TRBJ2-1; D: -; size: many; DNA: TGTGCCAGCAGCTTACCGCCGAACCGGGTAAATGAGCAGTTCTTC; CDR3: CASSLPPNRVNEQFF
V: TRBV7-2; J: TRBJ2-3; D: -; size: few; DNA: TGTGCCAGCAGCTTAGCGATCCGGGGGGCCCTCACAGATACGCAGTATTTT; CDR3: CASSLAIRGALTDTQYF
V: TRBV5-6; J: TRBJ2-7; D: TRBD1; size: -; DNA: TGTGCCAGCAGCCTCGGGACAGGGGGCCCCCGTGAGTACTTC; CDR3: CASSLGTGGPREYF
V: TRBV5-4; J: TRBJ2-7; D: TRBD2; size: -; DNA: TGTGCCAGCAGCCAGGGACTAGCGGCCAAATACTTC; CDR3: CASSQGLAAKYF
V: TRBV19; J: TRBJ1-5; D: -; size: few; DNA: TGTGCCAGTAGTATAACTGACAGATATAGCAATCAGCCCCAGCATTTT; CDR3: CASSITDRYSNQPQHF
V: TRBV7-8; J: TRBJ2-7; D: -; size: -; DNA: TGTACCAGCAGCTTACAACCGAAAGACGAGCAGTACTTC; CDR3: CTSSLQPKDEQYF
V: TRBV11-2; J: TRBJ2-1; D: TRBD2; size: -; DNA: TGTGCCAGCAGCTTGACTAGCGGGGGTCTCGTCGATGAGCAGTTCTTC; CDR3: CASSLTSGGLVDEQFF
V: TRBV29-1; J: TRBJ1-2; D: TRBD1; size: -; DNA: TGCAGCGTTCATCAGTCCAGGGGGCACGTCTATGGCTACACCTTC; CDR3: CSVHQSRGHVYGYTF
V: TRBV29-1; J: TRBJ1-1; D: -; size: -; DNA: TGCAGCGTTTTGTGGGAGGGGAACACTGAAGCTTTCTTT; CDR3: CSVLWEGNTEAFF